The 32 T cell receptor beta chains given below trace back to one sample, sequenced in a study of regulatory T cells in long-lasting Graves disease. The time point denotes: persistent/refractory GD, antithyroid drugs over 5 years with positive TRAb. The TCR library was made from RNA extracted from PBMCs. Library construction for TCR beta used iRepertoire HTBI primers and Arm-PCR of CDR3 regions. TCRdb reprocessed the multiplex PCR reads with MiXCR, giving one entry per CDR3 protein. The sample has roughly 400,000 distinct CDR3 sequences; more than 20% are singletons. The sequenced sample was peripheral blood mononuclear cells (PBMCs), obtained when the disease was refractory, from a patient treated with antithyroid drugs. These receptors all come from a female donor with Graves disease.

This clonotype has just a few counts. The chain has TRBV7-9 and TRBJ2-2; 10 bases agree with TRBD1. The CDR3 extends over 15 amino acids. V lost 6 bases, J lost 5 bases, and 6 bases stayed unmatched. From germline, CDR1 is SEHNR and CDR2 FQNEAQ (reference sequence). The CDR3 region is CASRWDRGLTGELFF. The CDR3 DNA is TGTGCCAGCAGATGGGACAGGGGATTAACCGGGGAGCTGTTTTTT.

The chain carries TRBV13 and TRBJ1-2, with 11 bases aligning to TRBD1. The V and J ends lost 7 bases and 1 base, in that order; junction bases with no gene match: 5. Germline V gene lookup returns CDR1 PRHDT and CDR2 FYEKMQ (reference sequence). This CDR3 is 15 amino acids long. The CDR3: CASMDRGRVNYGYTF. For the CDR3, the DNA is TGTGCCAGCATGGACAGGGGGCGGGTTAACTATGGCTACACCTTC.

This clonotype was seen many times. The CDR3 region has the DNA TGTGCCACCAGTGATTCCGGACACTCTGAAGCTTTCTTT. Protein product: CATSDSGHSEAFF. J is TRBJ1-1 and V is TRBV24-1; a weak D match, TRBD1 (5 bases). The V end was cut by 2 bases, the J end by 6 bases, with 9 bases between. The CDR3 is 13 residues long. Germline V gene data show CDR1 as KGHDR and CDR2 as SFDVKD.

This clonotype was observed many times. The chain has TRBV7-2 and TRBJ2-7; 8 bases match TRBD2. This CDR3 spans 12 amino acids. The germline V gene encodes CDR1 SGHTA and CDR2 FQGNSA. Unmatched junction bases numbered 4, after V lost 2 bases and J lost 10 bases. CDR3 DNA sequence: TGTGCCAGCAGCTTAAGTAGCGGGGTACAGTACTTC. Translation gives CASSLSSGVQYF. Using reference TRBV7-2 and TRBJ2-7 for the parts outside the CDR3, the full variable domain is GAGVSQSPSNKVTEKGKDVELRCDPISGHTALYWYRQSLGQGLEFLIYFQGNSAPDKSGLPSDRFSAERTGGSVSTLTIQRTQQEDSAVYLCASSLSSGVQYFGPGTRLTVT.

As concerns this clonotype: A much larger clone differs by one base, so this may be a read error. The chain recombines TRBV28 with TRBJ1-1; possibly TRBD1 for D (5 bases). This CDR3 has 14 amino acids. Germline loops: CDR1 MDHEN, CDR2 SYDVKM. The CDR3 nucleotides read TGTGCCAGCAACTCAGGGTCGGTGAACACTAAAGCTTTCTTT. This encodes CASNSGSVNTKAFF.

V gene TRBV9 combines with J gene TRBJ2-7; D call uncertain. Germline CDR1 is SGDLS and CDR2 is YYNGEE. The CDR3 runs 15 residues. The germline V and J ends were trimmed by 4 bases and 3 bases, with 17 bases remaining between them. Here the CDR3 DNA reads TGTGCCAGCAGCCCACACCTAGACGTAAACTACGAGCAGTACTTC. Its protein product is CASSPHLDVNYEQYF.

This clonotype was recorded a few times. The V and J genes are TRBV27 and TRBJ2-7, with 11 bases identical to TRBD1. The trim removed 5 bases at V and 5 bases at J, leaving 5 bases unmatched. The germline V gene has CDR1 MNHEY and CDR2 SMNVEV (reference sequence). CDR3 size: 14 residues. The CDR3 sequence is CASSTGQGADEQYF. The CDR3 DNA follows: TGTGCCAGCAGTACTGGACAGGGGGCGGACGAGCAGTACTTC.

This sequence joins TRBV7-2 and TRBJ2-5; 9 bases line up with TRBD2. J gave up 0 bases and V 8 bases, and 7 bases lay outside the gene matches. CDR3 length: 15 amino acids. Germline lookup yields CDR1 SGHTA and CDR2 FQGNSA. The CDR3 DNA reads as TGTGCCAGCGCAGGAGCTAGCGGGAACCAAGAGACCCAGTACTTC. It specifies CASAGASGNQETQYF.

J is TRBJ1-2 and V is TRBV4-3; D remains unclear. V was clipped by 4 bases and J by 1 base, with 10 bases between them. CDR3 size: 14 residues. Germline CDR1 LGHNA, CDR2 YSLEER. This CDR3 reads CASSRSDLNYGYTF. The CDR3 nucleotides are TGCGCCAGCAGCCGATCGGACCTTAACTATGGCTACACCTTC.

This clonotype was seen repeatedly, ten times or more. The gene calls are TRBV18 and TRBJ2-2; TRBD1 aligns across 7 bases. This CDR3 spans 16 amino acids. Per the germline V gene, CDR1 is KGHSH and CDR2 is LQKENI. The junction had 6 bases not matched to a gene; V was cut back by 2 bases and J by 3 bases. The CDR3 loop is CASSPRQGVDTGELFF. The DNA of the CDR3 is TGTGCCAGCTCACCAAGACAGGGAGTGGACACCGGGGAGCTGTTTTTT.

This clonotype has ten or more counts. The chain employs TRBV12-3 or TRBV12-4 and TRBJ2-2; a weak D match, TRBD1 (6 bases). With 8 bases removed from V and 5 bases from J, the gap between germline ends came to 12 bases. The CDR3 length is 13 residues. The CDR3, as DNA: TGTGCCAGCCGTCCAAGGGGGACCGGGGAGCTGTTTTTT. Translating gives CASRPRGTGELFF.

The CDR3 spells CASTSLGLAVTGELFF. The CDR3 bases are TGTGCCAGCACCTCTTTAGGACTAGCAGTTACCGGGGAGCTGTTTTTT. This chain connects TRBV28 to TRBJ2-2, with 8 bases identical to TRBD2. V gave up 7 bases and J gave up 5 bases; unmatched junction bases: 12. From germline, CDR1 is MDHEN and CDR2 SYDVKM. The CDR3 is made up of 16 amino acids.

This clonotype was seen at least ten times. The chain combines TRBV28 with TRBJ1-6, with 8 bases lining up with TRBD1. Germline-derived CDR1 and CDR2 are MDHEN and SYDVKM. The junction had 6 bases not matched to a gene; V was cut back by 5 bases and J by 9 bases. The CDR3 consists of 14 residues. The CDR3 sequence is CASSAGGASSPLHF. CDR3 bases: TGTGCCAGCAGTGCAGGGGGCGCGAGTTCACCCCTCCACTTT.

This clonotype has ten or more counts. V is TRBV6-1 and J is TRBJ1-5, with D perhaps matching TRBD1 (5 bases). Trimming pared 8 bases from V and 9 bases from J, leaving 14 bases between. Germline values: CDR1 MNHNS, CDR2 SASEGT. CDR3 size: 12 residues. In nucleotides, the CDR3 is TGTGCCAGCGCCGGGACGTCCGGGCCCCAGCATTTT. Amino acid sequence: CASAGTSGPQHF.

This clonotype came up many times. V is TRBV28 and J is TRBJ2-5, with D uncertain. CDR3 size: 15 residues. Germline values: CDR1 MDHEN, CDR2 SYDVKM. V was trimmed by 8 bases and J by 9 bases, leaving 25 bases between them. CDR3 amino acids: CASLPSWELSWAQYF. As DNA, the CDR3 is TGTGCCAGCCTGCCTTCTTGGGAACTAAGCTGGGCCCAGTACTTC.

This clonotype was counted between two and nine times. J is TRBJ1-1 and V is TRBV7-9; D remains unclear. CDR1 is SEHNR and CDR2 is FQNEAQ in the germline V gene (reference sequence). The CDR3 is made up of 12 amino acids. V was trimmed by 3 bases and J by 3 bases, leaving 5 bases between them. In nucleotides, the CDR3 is TGTGCCAGCAGCTTCCGGGACACTGAAGCTTTCTTT. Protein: CASSFRDTEAFF.

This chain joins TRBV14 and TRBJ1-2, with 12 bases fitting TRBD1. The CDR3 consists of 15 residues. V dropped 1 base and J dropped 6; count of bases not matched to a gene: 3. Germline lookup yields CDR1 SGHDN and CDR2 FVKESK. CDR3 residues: CASSQGGQGANGYTF. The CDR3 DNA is TGTGCCAGCAGCCAAGGGGGACAGGGGGCGAATGGCTACACCTTC.

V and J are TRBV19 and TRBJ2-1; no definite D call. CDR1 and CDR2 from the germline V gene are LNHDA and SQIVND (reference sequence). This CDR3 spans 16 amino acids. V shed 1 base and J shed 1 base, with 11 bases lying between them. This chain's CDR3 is CASSIGLPGSYNEQFF. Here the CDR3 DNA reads TGTGCCAGTAGTATAGGTCTCCCCGGGTCCTACAATGAGCAGTTCTTC.

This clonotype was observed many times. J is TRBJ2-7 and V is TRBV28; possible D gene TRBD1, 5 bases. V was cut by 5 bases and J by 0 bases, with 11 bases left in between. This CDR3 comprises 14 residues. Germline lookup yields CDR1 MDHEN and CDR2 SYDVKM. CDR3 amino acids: CASSRGSHSYEQYF. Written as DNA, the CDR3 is TGTGCCAGCAGTAGGGGCAGTCACTCCTACGAGCAGTACTTC. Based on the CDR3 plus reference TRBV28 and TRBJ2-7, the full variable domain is DVKVTQSSRYLVKRTGEKVFLECVQDMDHENMFWYRQDPGLGLRLIYFSYDVKMKEKGDIPEGYSVSREKKERFSLILESASTNQTSMYLCASSRGSHSYEQYFGPGTRLTVT.

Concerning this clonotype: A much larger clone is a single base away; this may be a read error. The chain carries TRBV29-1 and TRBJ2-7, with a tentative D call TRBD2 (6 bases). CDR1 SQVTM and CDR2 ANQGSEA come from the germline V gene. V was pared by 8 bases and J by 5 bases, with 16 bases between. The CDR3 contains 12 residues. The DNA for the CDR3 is TGCAGCTTTAGCGGAGCCCCCGACGAGCAGTACTTC. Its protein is CSFSGAPDEQYF.

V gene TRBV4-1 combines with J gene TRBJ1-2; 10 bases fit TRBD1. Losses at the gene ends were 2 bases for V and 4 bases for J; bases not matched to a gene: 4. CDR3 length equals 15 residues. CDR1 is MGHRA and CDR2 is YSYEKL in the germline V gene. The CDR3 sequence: CASSQTGQGIYGYTF. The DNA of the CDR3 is TGCGCCAGCAGCCAAACGGGACAGGGGATCTATGGCTACACCTTC.

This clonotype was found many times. CDR3 sequence reads: CASSRKSGRAFGGETQYF. In DNA form, the CDR3 reads TGTGCCAGCAGCCGAAAGAGCGGGAGGGCCTTCGGGGGAGAGACCCAGTACTTC. The genes are TRBV3-1 and TRBJ2-5; 10 bases align to TRBD2. V shed 4 bases, J shed 4 bases, and the junction held 15 bases outside the gene matches. The germline V gene has CDR1 LGHDT and CDR2 YNNKEL (reference sequence). This CDR3 contains 18 residues.

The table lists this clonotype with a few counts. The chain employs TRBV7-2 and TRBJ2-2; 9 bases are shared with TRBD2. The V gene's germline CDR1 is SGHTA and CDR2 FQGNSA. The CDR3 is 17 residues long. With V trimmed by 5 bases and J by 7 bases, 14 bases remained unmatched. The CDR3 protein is CASSQRRWREGGGELFF. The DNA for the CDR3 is TGTGCCAGCAGCCAAAGGAGGTGGCGGGAGGGAGGCGGGGAGCTGTTTTTT.

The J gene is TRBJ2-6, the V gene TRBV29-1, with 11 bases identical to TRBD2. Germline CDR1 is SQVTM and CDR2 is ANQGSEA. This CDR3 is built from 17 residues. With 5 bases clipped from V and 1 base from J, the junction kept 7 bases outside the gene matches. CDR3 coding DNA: TGCAGCGTTCATCTCCGACTAGCGGGGTCTGGGGCCAACGTCCTGACTTTC. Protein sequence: CSVHLRLAGSGANVLTF.

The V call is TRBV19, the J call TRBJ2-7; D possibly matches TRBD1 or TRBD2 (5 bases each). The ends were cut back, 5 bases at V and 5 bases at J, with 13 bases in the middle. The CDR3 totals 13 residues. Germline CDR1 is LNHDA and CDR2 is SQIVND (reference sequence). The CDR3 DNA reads TGTGCCAGTAGTGAGGGCAGGGTCCACGAGCAGTACTTC. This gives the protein CASSEGRVHEQYF. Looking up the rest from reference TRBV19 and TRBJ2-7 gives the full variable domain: DGGITQSPKYLFRKEGQNVTLSCEQNLNHDAMYWYRQDPGQGLRLIYYSQIVNDFQKGDIAEGYSVSREKKESFPLTVTSAQKNPTAFYLCASSEGRVHEQYFGPGTRLTVT.

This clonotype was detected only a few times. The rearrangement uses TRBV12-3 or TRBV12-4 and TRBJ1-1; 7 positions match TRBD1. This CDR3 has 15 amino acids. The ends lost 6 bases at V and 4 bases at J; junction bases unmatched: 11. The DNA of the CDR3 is TGTGCCAGCAGCCCCCAGGGGGGGGTCGGCACTGAAGCTTTCTTT. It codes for CASSPQGGVGTEAFF.

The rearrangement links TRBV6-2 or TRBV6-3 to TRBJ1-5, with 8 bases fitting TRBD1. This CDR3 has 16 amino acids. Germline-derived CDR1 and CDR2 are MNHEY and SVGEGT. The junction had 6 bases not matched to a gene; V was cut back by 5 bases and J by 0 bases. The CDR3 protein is CASSGRTGFSNQPQHF. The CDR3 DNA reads TGTGCCAGCAGTGGTCGGACAGGGTTTAGCAATCAGCCCCAGCATTTT.

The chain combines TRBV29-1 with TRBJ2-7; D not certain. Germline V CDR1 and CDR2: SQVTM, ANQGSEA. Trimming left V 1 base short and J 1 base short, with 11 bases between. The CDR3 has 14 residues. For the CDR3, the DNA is TGCAGCGTTGAAGGGGGTAAGGGTTCCTACGAGCAGTACTTC. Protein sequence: CSVEGGKGSYEQYF.

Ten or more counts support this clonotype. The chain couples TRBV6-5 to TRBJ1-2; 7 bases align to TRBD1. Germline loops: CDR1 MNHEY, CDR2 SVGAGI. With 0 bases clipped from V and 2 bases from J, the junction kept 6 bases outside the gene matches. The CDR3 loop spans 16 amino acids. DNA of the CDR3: TGTGCCAGCAGTTACTCGCTACACAGGGGAAACTATGGCTACACCTTC. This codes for CASSYSLHRGNYGYTF.

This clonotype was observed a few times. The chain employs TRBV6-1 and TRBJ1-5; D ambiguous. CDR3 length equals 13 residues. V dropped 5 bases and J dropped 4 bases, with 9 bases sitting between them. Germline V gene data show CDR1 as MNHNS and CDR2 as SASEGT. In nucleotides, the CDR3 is TGTGCCAGCAGTCCCACTGCGAATCAGCCCCAGCATTTT. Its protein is CASSPTANQPQHF.

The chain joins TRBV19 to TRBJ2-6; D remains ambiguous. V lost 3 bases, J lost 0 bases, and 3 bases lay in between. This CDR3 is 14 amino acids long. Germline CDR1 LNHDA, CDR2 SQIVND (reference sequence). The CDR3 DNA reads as TGTGCCAGTAGTATCTCCTCTGGGGCCAACGTCCTGACTTTC. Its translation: CASSISSGANVLTF.

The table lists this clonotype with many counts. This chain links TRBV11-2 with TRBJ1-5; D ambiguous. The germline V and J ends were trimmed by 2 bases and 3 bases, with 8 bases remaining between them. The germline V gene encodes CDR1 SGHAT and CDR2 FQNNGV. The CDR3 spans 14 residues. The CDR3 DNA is TGTGCCAGCAGCTTACAAGGAAACAATCAGCCCCAGCATTTT. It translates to CASSLQGNNQPQHF.